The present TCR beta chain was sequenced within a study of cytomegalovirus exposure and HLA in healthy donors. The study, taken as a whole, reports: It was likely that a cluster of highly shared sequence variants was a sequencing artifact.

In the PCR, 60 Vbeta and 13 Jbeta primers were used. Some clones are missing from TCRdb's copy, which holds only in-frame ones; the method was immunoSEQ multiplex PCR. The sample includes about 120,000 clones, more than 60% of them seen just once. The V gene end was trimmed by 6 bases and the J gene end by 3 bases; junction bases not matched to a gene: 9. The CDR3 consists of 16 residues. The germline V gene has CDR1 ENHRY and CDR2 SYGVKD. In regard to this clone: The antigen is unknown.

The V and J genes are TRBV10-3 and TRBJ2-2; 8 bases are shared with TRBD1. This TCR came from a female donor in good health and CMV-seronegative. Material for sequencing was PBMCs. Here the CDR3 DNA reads TGTGCCATCAGAATTTCGGACAGGGTTGACACCGGGGAGCTGTTTTTT. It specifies CAIRISDRVDTGELFF.